A single sample is the source of the 2 T cell receptor beta chains below, sequenced in a study of blood T cell repertoires in COVID-19. TCRdb keeps only in-frame clones here, not all; method: immunoSEQ multiplex PCR. The sample shows 250,000 to 350,000 clones, under 90% of them seen only once. The specimen sequenced was PBMCs or T cells enriched from blood (not recorded which). Receptors originate from a woman aged 18-35 years who had recovered from COVID-19.

The genes are TRBV7-2 and TRBJ2-7; D not resolved. Looked up from germline, CDR1 is SGHTA and CDR2 is FQGNSA. The V gene lost 1 base and the J gene lost 1 base, with 2 bases spanning the gap. The CDR3 has 12 residues. This chain's CDR3 is CASSLVSYEQYF. The CDR3 DNA follows: TGTGCCAGCAGCTTAGTATCCTACGAGCAGTACTTC.

The chain joins TRBV6-5 to TRBJ2-1, with 9 positions matching TRBD1. Germline-derived CDR1 and CDR2 are MNHEY and SVGAGI. Trimming removed 5 bases from V and 4 bases from J; junction bases left unmatched: 6. The CDR3 runs to 15 residues. CDR3 DNA: TGTGCCAGCAGTCCGGGACAGGGCTTTTACAATGAGCAGTTCTTC. As protein: CASSPGQGFYNEQFF.